What follows are 27 T cell receptor beta chains derived from one specimen sequenced in a study of PD-1 blockade in classical Hodgkin lymphoma (TCRdb year 2020). The intended sense of this specimen's time point label: cycle 4 day 1 (C4D1), after around six weeks of nivolumab. Every trial patient had relapsed after autologous stem cell transplantation, and cohorts A, B and C differed in prior brentuximab vedotin exposure. Libraries came from the immunoSEQ multiplex PCR assay. Drawn from immuneACCESS, this table holds only the in-frame rearrangements with V and J called that TCRdb kept. Clones are partly lost; checked studies trace under half to an unresolved V gene and leave the rest unexplained. The sample yields 21,000 or so clones; over 75% were counted once. The ten largest clones add up to approximately 20% of the sample. The sample was peripheral blood mononuclear cells (PBMCs), taken before the fourth cycle of nivolumab. All receptors derive from a human donor with classical Hodgkin lymphoma.

This clone appeared a few times. The chain is built from TRBV6-1 and TRBJ2-1; the match to TRBD2 covers 12 bases. With 5 bases clipped from V and 6 bases from J, the junction kept 5 bases outside the gene matches. The CDR3 is made up of 15 amino acids. Germline CDR1 MNHNS, CDR2 SASEGT. The CDR3 sequence is CASSTSGGPPNEQFF. The CDR3 DNA reads TGTGCCAGCAGTACTAGCGGGGGGCCCCCCAATGAGCAGTTCTTC.

This rearrangement joins TRBV5-1 to TRBJ2-3, with D possibly being TRBD2 (6 bases). The CDR3 is made up of 15 amino acids. Germline CDR1 SGHRS, CDR2 YFSETQ. V was trimmed by 0 bases and J by 4 bases, leaving 12 bases between them. The CDR3 DNA sequence: TGCGCCAGCAGCTTGGAAGCGGGCTGGGCAGATACGCAGTATTTT. It specifies CASSLEAGWADTQYF.

The chain recombines TRBV10-2 with TRBJ2-1, with 9 bases identical to TRBD2. The V segment lost 3 bases and the J segment 10 bases; nucleotides outside the gene matches: 7. The germline V gene has CDR1 WSHSY and CDR2 SAAADI. This CDR3 has 14 amino acids. The CDR3 region has the DNA TGCGCCAGCAGTGAAACTAGCGGGTACGCCGAGCAGTTCTTC. Its translation is CASSETSGYAEQFF.

V usage is TRBV30 and J usage is TRBJ1-2, with TRBD1 identical over 7 bases. This CDR3 contains 13 residues. Germline lookup yields CDR1 GTSNPN and CDR2 SVGIG (reference sequence). Germline trimming cut 1 base from V and 4 bases from J; bases unmatched to any gene: 3. Written as DNA, the CDR3 is TGTGCCTGGAGTGCTGACAGGGTCTATGGCTACACCTTC. Amino acid sequence: CAWSADRVYGYTF. Complete variable domain (other parts from reference TRBV30 and TRBJ1-2): SQTIHQWPATLVQPVGSPLSLECTVEGTSNPNLYWYRQAAGRGLQLLFYSVGIGQISSEVPQNLSASRPQDRQFILSSKKLLLSDSGFYLCAWSADRVYGYTFGSGTRLTVV.

The chain uses TRBV2 and TRBJ2-3, with a tentative D call TRBD2 (5 bases). This CDR3 has 11 amino acids. V was pared by 6 bases and J by 4 bases, with 5 bases between. Germline V CDR1 and CDR2: SNHLY, FYNNEI. CDR3: CASSGADTQYF. In DNA, the CDR3 is TGTGCCAGCAGCGGGGCAGATACGCAGTATTTT.

This chain links TRBV10-3 with TRBJ1-2; 7 bases line up with TRBD1. Germline CDR1 ENHRY, CDR2 SYGVKD. The CDR3 has 14 amino acids. The ends lost 6 bases at V and 0 bases at J; junction bases unmatched: 4. CDR3 coding DNA: TGTGCCATCAGGTCGGGGACAGCTAACTATGGCTACACCTTC. This encodes CAIRSGTANYGYTF.

This clone was picked up one time. J is TRBJ2-4 and V is TRBV6-5; D might be TRBD2 (5 bases). V lost 7 bases and J lost 1, with 11 bases in between. Germline V gives CDR1 MNHEY, CDR2 SVGAGI. This CDR3 comprises 14 residues. The CDR3 is CASNPRGAKNIQYF. The CDR3, as DNA: TGTGCCAGCAACCCCCGGGGTGCCAAAAACATTCAGTACTTC.

The V gene is TRBV5-4, the J gene TRBJ2-7, with D uncertain. With 4 bases removed from V and 4 bases from J, the gap between germline ends came to 12 bases. Germline CDR1 is SGHNT and CDR2 is YYREEE (reference sequence). CDR3 length equals 13 residues. The CDR3 bases are TGTGCCAGCAGCCCCCGGACCGGTTACGAGCAGTACTTC. It encodes CASSPRTGYEQYF.

This chain connects TRBV9 to TRBJ2-1; D possibly uses TRBD1 or TRBD2 (6 bases each). The CDR3 has 17 residues. The V end lost 0 bases, the J end lost 3 bases, and 16 bases lay between the germline ends. Germline V lookup: CDR1 SGDLS, CDR2 YYNGEE. The DNA for the CDR3 is TGTGCCAGCAGCGTAGGGGTCCGGGGGCGTAGCTACAATGAGCAGTTCTTC. Translating it yields CASSVGVRGRSYNEQFF.

This clone has only a few counts. J is TRBJ2-5 and V is TRBV11-2; D tentatively fits TRBD1 or TRBD2 (5 bases each). V was pared by 8 bases and J by 4 bases, with 11 bases between. The CDR3 runs to 12 residues. Germline V gene lookup returns CDR1 SGHAT and CDR2 FQNNGV. The CDR3 coding sequence is TGTGCCAGCGGCAGGGCGGGAGAGACCCAGTACTTC. Its protein is CASGRAGETQYF. The entire variable domain, with the rest obtained from reference TRBV11-2 and TRBJ2-5, is as follows: EAGVAQSPRYKIIEKRQSVAFWCNPISGHATLYWYQQILGQGPKLLIQFQNNGVVDDSQLPKDRFSAERLKGVDSTLKIQPAKLEDSAVYLCASGRAGETQYFGPGTRLLVL.

This clone was seen only a few times. The V and J genes are TRBV9 and TRBJ1-1, with D uncertain. The CDR3 totals 18 residues. Germline V gene sequence: CDR1 SGDLS, CDR2 YYNGEE. Deletions cut 0 bases from V and 4 bases from J, with 22 bases between. CDR3 amino acids: CASSVGRGSGRVATEAFF. The CDR3 nucleotides are TGTGCCAGCAGCGTAGGAAGAGGGTCCGGGAGGGTAGCCACTGAAGCTTTCTTT.

As to this clone: Germline is not matched at one junction end, which may reflect a read error. This chain links TRBV5-8 with TRBJ2-7; possible D gene TRBD2, 6 bases. The CDR3 length is 13 residues. Germline CDR1 reads SGHTS; CDR2 reads YDEGEE. DNA for the CDR3: TGTGCCAGCAGCTTGTTTAAAGGCAGGGAGGCCCTCTTC. Amino acid sequence: CASSLFKGREALF.

The chain recombines TRBV6-4 with TRBJ2-2; D gene ambiguous. This CDR3 spans 13 amino acids. Per the germline V gene, CDR1 is MRHNA and CDR2 is SNTAGT. Trimming removed 2 bases at V and 6 bases at J, with 7 bases between. CDR3: CASSDIAPGELFF. For the CDR3, the DNA is TGTGCCAGCAGTGACATTGCCCCCGGGGAGCTGTTTTTT.

The V and J genes are TRBV7-8 and TRBJ2-7; 10 nucleotides line up with TRBD2. V dropped 3 bases and J dropped 2; count of bases not matched to a gene: 7. CDR1 and CDR2 (germline): SGHVS, FQNEAQ. This CDR3 comprises 16 residues. The CDR3 loop reads CASSLLAGAITYEQYF. The CDR3 nucleotides read TGTGCCAGCAGCTTGCTAGCGGGGGCCATCACCTACGAGCAGTACTTC.

The chain uses TRBV6-4 and TRBJ2-2, with D maybe TRBD1 (5 bases). CDR1 MRHNA and CDR2 SNTAGT come from the germline V gene. Trimming stripped 2 bases from V and 3 bases from J, with 7 bases between. The CDR3 has 14 residues. CDR3: CASSDRGHTGELFF. In DNA form, the CDR3 reads TGTGCCAGCAGTGACAGGGGTCACACCGGGGAGCTGTTTTTT.

The chain is built from TRBV7-9 and TRBJ2-3; 7 positions match TRBD2. The CDR3 contains 13 residues. V lost 5 bases to trimming and J lost 8 bases; unmatched junction nucleotides: 7. Germline V gene lookup returns CDR1 SEHNR and CDR2 FQNEAQ (reference sequence). In DNA form, the CDR3 reads TGTGCCAGCAGCACCCGACTAGCTGCTACGCAGTATTTT. As protein: CASSTRLAATQYF.

The CDR3, as DNA: TGTGCCAGCAGCCCAGGGGGCCCCCTTGGCTACACCTTC. It specifies CASSPGGPLGYTF. The chain is built from TRBV11-2 and TRBJ1-2; TRBD1 matches at 8 bases. V dropped 5 bases and J dropped 7; count of bases not matched to a gene: 6. The CDR3 runs to 13 residues. CDR1 is SGHAT, CDR2 FQNNGV, per germline.

This chain connects TRBV6-7 to TRBJ2-2, with 10 positions matching TRBD1. TRBV6-7 is labeled an ORF, and its function is uncertain. The V gene end was trimmed by 0 bases and the J gene end by 2 bases; junction bases not matched to a gene: 6. This CDR3 has 18 residues. The CDR3 reads CASSYSGGQGENTGELFF. The CDR3 coding sequence is TGTGCCAGCAGTTACTCTGGAGGACAGGGGGAAAACACCGGGGAGCTGTTTTTT.

The chain has TRBV5-1 and TRBJ1-1; perhaps TRBD1 as D (5 bases). Trimming removed 1 base at V and 1 base at J, with 8 bases between. The CDR3 runs 14 residues. CDR1 and CDR2 (germline): SGHRS, YFSETQ. In DNA form, the CDR3 reads TGCGCCAGCAGCTTGCAGGGATCGAACACTGAAGCTTTCTTT. This codes for CASSLQGSNTEAFF. The complete variable domain, with remaining parts taken from reference TRBV5-1 and TRBJ1-1, reads KAGVTQTPRYLIKTRGQQVTLSCSPISGHRSVSWYQQTPGQGLQFLFEYFSETQRNKGNFPGRFSGRQFSNSRSEMNVSTLELGDSALYLCASSLQGSNTEAFFGQGTRLTVV.

This chain joins TRBV7-8 and TRBJ1-6; D may be TRBD1 (5 bases). Trimming removed 5 bases at V and 0 bases at J, with 17 bases between. CDR1 and CDR2 from the germline V gene are SGHVS and FQNEAQ. The CDR3 extends over 18 amino acids. For the CDR3, the DNA is TGTGCCAGCAGCCCCCGGGTTGAGGGGAGCTCCTATAATTCACCCCTCCACTTT. This codes for CASSPRVEGSSYNSPLHF.

Here the CDR3 reads CASSLSRQGNYGYTF. In DNA, the CDR3 is TGTGCCAGCAGCTTGTCCCGACAGGGAAACTATGGCTACACCTTC. The J gene is TRBJ1-2, the V gene TRBV5-6; 7 nucleotides line up with TRBD1. Per the germline V gene, CDR1 is SGHDT and CDR2 is YYEEEE. The CDR3 is 15 residues long. V lost 1 base to trimming and J lost 2 bases; unmatched junction nucleotides: 5.

Regarding this clone: Its ends do not fully match the called genes, so a read error is possible. The chain carries TRBV5-6 and TRBJ1-2, with D uncertain. The germline gives CDR1 SGHDT, CDR2 YYEEEE. The CDR3 has 12 residues. In nucleotides, the CDR3 is TGTGCCAGCAGCTTGGATGGGTATGGGTACACCTTC. Protein product: CASSLDGYGYTF.

This rearrangement joins TRBV30 to TRBJ1-1, with 7 nucleotides matching TRBD1. This CDR3 is 12 amino acids long. CDR1 GTSNPN and CDR2 SVGIG come from the germline V gene (reference sequence). V shed 5 bases, J shed 4 bases, and the junction held 4 bases outside the gene matches. The CDR3 region has the DNA TGTGCCTGGGGGGACAGACCCACTGAAGCTTTCTTT. Translation gives CAWGDRPTEAFF. The full variable domain, its missing parts supplied by reference TRBV30 and TRBJ1-1, is SQTIHQWPATLVQPVGSPLSLECTVEGTSNPNLYWYRQAAGRGLQLLFYSVGIGQISSEVPQNLSASRPQDRQFILSSKKLLLSDSGFYLCAWGDRPTEAFFGQGTRLTVV.

The chain couples TRBV2 to TRBJ1-2; 7 positions agree with TRBD1. V lost 5 bases to trimming and J lost 6 bases; unmatched junction nucleotides: 3. CDR1 is SNHLY and CDR2 is FYNNEI in the germline V gene. This CDR3 spans 12 amino acids. The CDR3 spells CASSRTGDGYTF. CDR3 DNA: TGTGCCAGCAGTAGAACAGGGGATGGCTACACCTTC.

V is TRBV2 and J is TRBJ2-7, with D unclear. The CDR3 length is 13 residues. Germline-derived CDR1 and CDR2 are SNHLY and FYNNEI. V was shortened by 4 bases and J by 3 bases, with 10 bases between the two germline ends. CDR3 in amino acids: CASSVVSNYEQYF. In DNA, the CDR3 is TGTGCCAGCAGTGTCGTAAGTAACTACGAGCAGTACTTC. Drawing the rest from reference TRBV2 and TRBJ2-7, the complete variable domain is EPEVTQTPSHQVTQMGQEVILRCVPISNHLYFYWYRQILGQKVEFLVSFYNNEISEKSEIFDDQFSVERPDGSNFTLKIRSTKLEDSAMYFCASSVVSNYEQYFGPGTRLTVT.

This clone was counted only a few times. The J gene is TRBJ1-2, the V gene TRBV6-1; TRBD1 aligns across 8 bases. This CDR3 region has 15 residues. V lost 4 bases, J lost 6 bases, and 10 bases stayed unmatched. CDR1 and CDR2 (germline): MNHNS, SASEGT. DNA for the CDR3: TGTGCCAGCAGTGCCGGACAGGGAGGTCAGAATGGCTACACCTTC. It codes for CASSAGQGGQNGYTF.

V usage is TRBV10-2 and J usage is TRBJ2-7; 14 bases align to TRBD2. J lost 5 bases, V lost 4 bases, and 10 bases had no gene match. Looked up from germline, CDR1 is WSHSY and CDR2 is SAAADI. This CDR3 comprises 17 residues. The CDR3, as DNA: TGCGCCAGCAGTGTGACTAGCGGGAGGGCCTTAATACACGAGCAGTACTTC. Residues: CASSVTSGRALIHEQYF.